Below are 15 T cell receptor beta chains sequenced from a single sample in a study of blood T cell repertoires in COVID-19. Only in-frame clones appear in the TCRdb table, and some are missing; sequencing was by immunoSEQ multiplex PCR. Of about 250,000 clones listed, around 84% are singletons. The sample taken for sequencing was peripheral blood. These receptors originate from a woman aged 40-49 years who had recovered from COVID-19.

This sequence joins TRBV19 and TRBJ1-5, with D perhaps TRBD1 (5 bases). Trimming took off 2 bases at V and 7 bases at J, with 15 bases between the two ends. This CDR3 has 15 amino acids. CDR1 is LNHDA, CDR2 SQIVND, per germline (reference sequence). CDR3 region: CASSISGGPSQPQHF. The CDR3 coding sequence is TGTGCCAGTAGTATATCGGGGGGACCCAGCCAGCCCCAGCATTTT.

This clone was counted only a few times. This chain uses TRBV28 with TRBJ2-2; weak D call: TRBD1 (6 bases). The CDR3 consists of 17 residues. Germline CDR1 MDHEN, CDR2 SYDVKM. V was clipped by 4 bases and J by 4 bases, with 19 bases between them. CDR3 sequence (DNA): TGTGCCAGCAGTTCCCCTCCACAGGGATGGGCCACCGGGGAGCTGTTTTTT. Translated, it gives CASSSPPQGWATGELFF. The variable domain in full, completed from reference TRBV28 and TRBJ2-2, reads DVKVTQSSRYLVKRTGEKVFLECVQDMDHENMFWYRQDPGLGLRLIYFSYDVKMKEKGDIPEGYSVSREKKERFSLILESASTNQTSMYLCASSSPPQGWATGELFFGEGSRLTVL.

V gene TRBV6-5 combines with J gene TRBJ2-3, with 9 nucleotides matching TRBD2. Germline lookup yields CDR1 MNHEY and CDR2 SVGAGI. The CDR3 is made up of 15 amino acids. Trimming took 0 bases from V and 5 from J; bases not matched to a gene: 3. The CDR3 nucleotides read TGTGCCAGCAGTTACTCGTTGACTAGCGGAGATACGCAGTATTTT. Encoded protein: CASSYSLTSGDTQYF.

In regard to this clone: Within the sample, other DNA sequences also encode this same CDR3. V is TRBV28 and J is TRBJ2-7; TRBD1 is a possible D gene (6 bases). The CDR3 totals 12 residues. CDR1 and CDR2 from the germline V gene are MDHEN and SYDVKM. Trimming cost V 4 bases and J 4 bases, with 8 bases left between them. CDR3 region: CASSSRGYEQYF. In DNA form, the CDR3 reads TGTGCCAGCAGTTCTAGGGGGTACGAGCAGTACTTC. The entire variable domain, with the rest obtained from reference TRBV28 and TRBJ2-7, is as follows: DVKVTQSSRYLVKRTGEKVFLECVQDMDHENMFWYRQDPGLGLRLIYFSYDVKMKEKGDIPEGYSVSREKKERFSLILESASTNQTSMYLCASSSRGYEQYFGPGTRLTVT.

This clone was seen once. V usage is TRBV2 and J usage is TRBJ1-3; 7 bases align to TRBD1. The J segment lost 1 base and the V segment lost 2 bases, leaving 5 bases of the junction unmatched. This CDR3 has 16 residues. Germline V gives CDR1 SNHLY, CDR2 FYNNEI. The CDR3 reads CASSEYIRGSGNTIYF. The CDR3, as DNA: TGTGCCAGCAGTGAATACATCAGGGGGTCTGGAAACACCATATATTTT.

The chain links TRBV5-4 to TRBJ2-2; D unresolved. The V gene lost 2 bases and the J gene lost 1 base, with 9 bases spanning the gap. CDR1 SGHNT and CDR2 YYREEE come from the germline V gene (reference sequence). This CDR3 has 15 residues. CDR3 DNA sequence: TGTGCCAGCAGCTTCTCTCTAGGGAACACCGGGGAGCTGTTTTTT. It encodes CASSFSLGNTGELFF.

The chain has TRBV29-1 and TRBJ1-5, with D unclear. Trimming left V 4 bases short and J 4 bases short, with 11 bases between. Germline CDR1 is SQVTM and CDR2 is ANQGSEA. The length of the CDR3 is 13 residues. DNA of the CDR3: TGCAGCGTTGGTAATACGAGGAATCAGCCCCAGCATTTT. Its translation is CSVGNTRNQPQHF.

The chain is built from TRBV20-1 and TRBJ1-1; the D gene is possibly TRBD1 (6 bases). V lost 6 bases, J lost 1 base, and 6 bases lay in between. Germline CDR1 is DFQATT and CDR2 is SNEGSKA (reference sequence). The CDR3 length is 11 residues. The CDR3 nucleotides are TGCAGTGCACAGGGGAACACTGAAGCTTTCTTT. It specifies CSAQGNTEAFF.

The chain carries TRBV6-6 and TRBJ2-5, with 8 bases matching TRBD2. The ends lost 6 bases at V and 0 bases at J; junction bases unmatched: 3. The germline V gene has CDR1 MNHNY and CDR2 SVGAGI (reference sequence). The CDR3 extends over 14 amino acids. The CDR3 loop reads CASSRGGYQETQYF. The CDR3 DNA reads TGTGCCAGCAGCCGGGGGGGTTACCAAGAGACCCAGTACTTC.

This clone was observed a few times. The J gene is TRBJ2-7, the V gene TRBV5-1; possibly TRBD2 for D (6 bases). The germline gives CDR1 SGHRS, CDR2 YFSETQ. V was shortened by 0 bases and J by 4 bases, with 11 bases between the two germline ends. CDR3 length equals 14 residues. The CDR3 region is CASSLAAGRYEQYF. In DNA, the CDR3 is TGCGCCAGCAGCTTGGCGGCAGGGAGGTACGAGCAGTACTTC.

J is TRBJ2-5 and V is TRBV19; TRBD2 matches 11 bases. CDR3 length: 17 residues. CDR1 and CDR2 from the germline V gene are LNHDA and SQIVND (reference sequence). J was trimmed by 2 bases and V by 7 bases; bases with no gene match: 12. CDR3 in DNA: TGTGCCAGTACCGAGAAATTAGCGGGGGGGCTTCAAGAGACCCAGTACTTC. Protein product: CASTEKLAGGLQETQYF.

The rearrangement uses TRBV19 and TRBJ1-1; a weak D match, TRBD1 (6 bases). The V gene lost 5 bases and the J gene lost 1 base, with 11 bases spanning the gap. Germline loops: CDR1 LNHDA, CDR2 SQIVND (reference sequence). The CDR3 sequence is 14 residues long. CDR3 in DNA: TGTGCCAGTAGTTTGGGGACACGGAACACTGAAGCTTTCTTT. This gives the protein CASSLGTRNTEAFF.

This chain uses TRBV9 with TRBJ1-6; 9 nucleotides align to TRBD1. The CDR3 runs to 15 residues. The ends lost 3 bases at V and 7 bases at J; junction bases unmatched: 5. Germline V gene sequence: CDR1 SGDLS, CDR2 YYNGEE. The CDR3 DNA sequence: TGTGCCAGCAGCGAGGGACAGGGCCTGAATTCACCCCTCCACTTT. Translating it yields CASSEGQGLNSPLHF.

The V call is TRBV5-1, the J call TRBJ2-7; TRBD1 matches 11 bases. Looked up from germline, CDR1 is SGHRS and CDR2 is YFSETQ. The V segment lost 5 bases and the J segment 3 bases; nucleotides outside the gene matches: 7. The CDR3 is made up of 15 amino acids. The CDR3 DNA reads as TGCGCCAGCAGTTGGGGACAGGGGGGTTACTACGAGCAGTACTTC. It specifies CASSWGQGGYYEQYF.

This chain connects TRBV18 to TRBJ2-2, with unresolved D. The length of the CDR3 is 12 residues. The germline CDR1 and CDR2 sequences are KGHSH and LQKENI. V lost 6 bases, J lost 6 bases, and 8 bases lay in between. The chain's CDR3 is CASSGLAGELFF. CDR3 bases: TGTGCCAGCTCGGGCCTGGCCGGGGAGCTGTTTTTT.